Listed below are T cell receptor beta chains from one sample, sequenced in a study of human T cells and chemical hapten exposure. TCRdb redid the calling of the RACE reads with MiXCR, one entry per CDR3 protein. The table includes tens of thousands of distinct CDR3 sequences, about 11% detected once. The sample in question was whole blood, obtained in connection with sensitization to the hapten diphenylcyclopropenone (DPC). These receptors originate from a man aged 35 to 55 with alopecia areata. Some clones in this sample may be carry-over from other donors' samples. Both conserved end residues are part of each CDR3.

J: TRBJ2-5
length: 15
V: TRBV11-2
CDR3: CASSWTGGYQETQYF

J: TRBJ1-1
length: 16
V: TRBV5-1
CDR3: CASSGSGGALNTEAFF

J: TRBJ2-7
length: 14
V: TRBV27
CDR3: CASSLGDRGYEQYF

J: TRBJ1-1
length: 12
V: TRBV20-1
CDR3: CSAMIRGTEAFF

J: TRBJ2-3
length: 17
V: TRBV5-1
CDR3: CASSLGSSGIITDTQYF

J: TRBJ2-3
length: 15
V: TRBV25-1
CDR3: CASSDPGPAVDTQYF

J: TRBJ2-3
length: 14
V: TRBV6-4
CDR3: CASSGDRDPDTQYF

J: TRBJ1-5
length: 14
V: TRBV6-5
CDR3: CASSRGGVGQPQHF

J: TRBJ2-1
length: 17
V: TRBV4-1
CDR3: CASSPLALAGGPGEQFF

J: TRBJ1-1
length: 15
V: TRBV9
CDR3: CASSVGNRINTEAFF

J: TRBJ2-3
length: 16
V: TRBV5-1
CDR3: CASSLHRDSGTDTQYF

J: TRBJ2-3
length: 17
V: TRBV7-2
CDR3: CASSLVASGSNADTQYF

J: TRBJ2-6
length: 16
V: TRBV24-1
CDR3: CATSDYRGSGANVLTF